This TCR beta chain was captured by sequencing in a study of blood T cell repertoires in COVID-19. Study-wide context: Acute and convalescent COVID-19 specimens originated in the United States, Italy and Spain. T cells, B-cell-depleted T cells, or PBMCs supplied cDNA or gDNA.

V was pared by 10 bases and J by 3 bases, with 29 bases between. The CDR3 runs to 18 residues. Looked up from germline, CDR1 is SNHLY and CDR2 is FYNNEI. The authors' processing: Estimation of nucleated cell counts relied on the amplification of reference gene primers. The data were produced by immunoSEQ multiplex PCR, yet TCRdb's version contains in-frame clones alone and is incomplete. D and trimming were read from the DNA, whereas the V and J calls and clone size are those reported in that table. The sample consists of about 220,000 clones, around 84% of them appearing once. Sequenced sample: peripheral blood. The TCR comes from a man aged 30 to 45 with active or convalescent COVID-19. The chain carries TRBV2 and TRBJ2-3, with TRBD1 as a possible D gene (5 bases). Written as DNA, the CDR3 is TGTGCCACAACACAACCAAGAACGCCAGCCAGGGCGACAGATACGCAGTATTTT. Translation: CATTQPRTPARATDTQYF.